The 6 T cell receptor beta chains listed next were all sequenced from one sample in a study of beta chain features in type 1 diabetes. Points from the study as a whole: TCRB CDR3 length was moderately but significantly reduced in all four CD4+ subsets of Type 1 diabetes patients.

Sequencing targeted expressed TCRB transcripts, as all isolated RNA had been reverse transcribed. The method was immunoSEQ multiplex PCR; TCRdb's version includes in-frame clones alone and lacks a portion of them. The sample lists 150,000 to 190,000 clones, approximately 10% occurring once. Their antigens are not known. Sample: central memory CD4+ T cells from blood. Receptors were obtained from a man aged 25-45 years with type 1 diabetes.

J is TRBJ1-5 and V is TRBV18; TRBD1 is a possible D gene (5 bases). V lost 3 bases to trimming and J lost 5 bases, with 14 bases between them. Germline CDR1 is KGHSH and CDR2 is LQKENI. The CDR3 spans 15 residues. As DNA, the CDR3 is TGTGCCAGCTCACCCTTCTCCGGGGGGGATCAGCCCCAGCATTTT. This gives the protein CASSPFSGGDQPQHF.

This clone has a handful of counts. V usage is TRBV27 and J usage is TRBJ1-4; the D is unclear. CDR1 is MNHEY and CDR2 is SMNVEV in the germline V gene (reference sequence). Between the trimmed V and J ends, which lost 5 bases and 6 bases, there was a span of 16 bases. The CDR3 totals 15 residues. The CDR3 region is CASSPGTALYEKLFF. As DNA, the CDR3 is TGTGCCAGCAGTCCCGGAACAGCCTTGTATGAAAAACTGTTTTTT.

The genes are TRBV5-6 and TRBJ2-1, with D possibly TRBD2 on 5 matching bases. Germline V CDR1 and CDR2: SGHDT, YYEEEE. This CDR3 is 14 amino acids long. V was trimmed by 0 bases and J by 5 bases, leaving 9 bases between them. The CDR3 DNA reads TGTGCCAGCAGCTTGGTCGGGAATCACAATGAGCAGTTCTTC. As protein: CASSLVGNHNEQFF.

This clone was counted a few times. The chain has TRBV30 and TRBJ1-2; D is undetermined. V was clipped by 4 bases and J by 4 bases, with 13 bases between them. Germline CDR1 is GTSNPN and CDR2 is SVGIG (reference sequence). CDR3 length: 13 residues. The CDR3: CAWTGGRIYGYTF. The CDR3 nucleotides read TGTGCCTGGACAGGAGGGAGGATCTATGGCTACACCTTC.

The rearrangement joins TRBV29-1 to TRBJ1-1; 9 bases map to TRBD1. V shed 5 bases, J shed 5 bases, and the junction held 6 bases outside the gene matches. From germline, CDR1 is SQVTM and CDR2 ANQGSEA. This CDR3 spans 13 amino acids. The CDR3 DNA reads TGCAGCGTTTCACCGGACAGGGGAACTGAAGCTTTCTTT. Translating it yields CSVSPDRGTEAFF. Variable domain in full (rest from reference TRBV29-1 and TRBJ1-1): SAVISQKPSRDICQRGTSLTIQCQVDSQVTMMFWYRQQPGQSLTLIATANQGSEATYESGFVIDKFPISRPNLTFSTLTVSNMSPEDSSIYLCSVSPDRGTEAFFGQGTRLTVV.

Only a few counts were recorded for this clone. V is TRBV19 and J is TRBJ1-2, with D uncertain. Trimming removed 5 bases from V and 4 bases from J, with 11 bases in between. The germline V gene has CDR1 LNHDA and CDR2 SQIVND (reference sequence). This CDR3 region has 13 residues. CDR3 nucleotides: TGTGCCAGTAGTCCCGGACTGCGCTATGGCTACACCTTC. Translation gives CASSPGLRYGYTF.